The TCR beta chain under discussion was sequenced for a study of blood T cells in healthy people across ages. Sample-barcoded 5' priming and a J-beta primer mix drove a second PCR of about 6 to 12 cycles. One entry per CDR3 protein results from TCRdb running MiXCR on the 5' RACE reads. This sample has fewer than 2,000,000 distinct CDR3 sequences, with about 35% found just once. Looked up from germline, CDR1 is SGHRS and CDR2 is YFSETQ. V dropped 8 bases and J dropped 5; count of bases not matched to a gene: 11. The CDR3 loop spans 14 amino acids. This clonotype has at least ten counts. Healthy Caucasian individuals from Russia aged about 6 to 100 served as donors.

This sequence joins TRBV5-1 and TRBJ2-3; 7 bases map to TRBD2. Source material: blood. The receptor comes from a woman in her 30s in good health. The CDR3 reads CASTWAGVKDTQYF. DNA of the CDR3: TGCGCCAGTACTTGGGCGGGAGTTAAAGATACGCAGTATTTT.